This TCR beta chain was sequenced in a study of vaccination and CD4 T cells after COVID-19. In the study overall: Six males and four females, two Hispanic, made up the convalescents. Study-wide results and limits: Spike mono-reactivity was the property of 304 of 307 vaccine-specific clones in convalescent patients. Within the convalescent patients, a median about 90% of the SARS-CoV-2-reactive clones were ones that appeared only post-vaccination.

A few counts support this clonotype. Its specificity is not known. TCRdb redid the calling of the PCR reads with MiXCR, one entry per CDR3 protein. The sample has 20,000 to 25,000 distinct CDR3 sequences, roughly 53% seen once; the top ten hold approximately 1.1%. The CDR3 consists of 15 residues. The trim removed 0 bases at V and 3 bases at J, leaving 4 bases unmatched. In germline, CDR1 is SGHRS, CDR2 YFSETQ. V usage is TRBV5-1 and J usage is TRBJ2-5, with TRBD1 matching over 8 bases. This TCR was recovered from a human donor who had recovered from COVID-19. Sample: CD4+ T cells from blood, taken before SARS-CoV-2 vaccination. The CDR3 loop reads CASSLGDRTEETQYF. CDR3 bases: TGCGCCAGCAGCTTGGGGGACAGGACGGAAGAGACCCAGTACTTC.